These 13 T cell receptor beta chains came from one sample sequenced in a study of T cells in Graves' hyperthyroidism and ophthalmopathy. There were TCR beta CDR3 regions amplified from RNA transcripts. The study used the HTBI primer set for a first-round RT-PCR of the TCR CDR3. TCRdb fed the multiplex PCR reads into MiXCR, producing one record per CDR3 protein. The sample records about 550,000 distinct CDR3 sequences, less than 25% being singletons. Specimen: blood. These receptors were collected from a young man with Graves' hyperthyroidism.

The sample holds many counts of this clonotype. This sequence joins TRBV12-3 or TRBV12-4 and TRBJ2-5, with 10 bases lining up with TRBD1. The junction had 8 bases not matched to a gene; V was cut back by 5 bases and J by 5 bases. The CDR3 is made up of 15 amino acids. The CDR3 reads CASSQTTGGRETQYF. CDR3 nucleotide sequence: TGTGCCAGCAGTCAGACGACAGGGGGCCGGGAGACCCAGTACTTC.

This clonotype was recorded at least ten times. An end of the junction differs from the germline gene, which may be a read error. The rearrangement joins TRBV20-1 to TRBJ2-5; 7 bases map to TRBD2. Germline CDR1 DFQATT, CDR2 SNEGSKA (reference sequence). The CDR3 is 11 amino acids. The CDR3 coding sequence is TGCAGCGCTAGCGGTGAAGAGACCCAGTACTTC. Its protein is CSASGEETQYF.

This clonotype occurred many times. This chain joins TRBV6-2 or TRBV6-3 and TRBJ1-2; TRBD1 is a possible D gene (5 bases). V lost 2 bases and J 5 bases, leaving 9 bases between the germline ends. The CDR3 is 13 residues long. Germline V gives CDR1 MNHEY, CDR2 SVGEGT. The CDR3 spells CASSYTTAYGYTF. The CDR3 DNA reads TGTGCCAGCAGTTACACGACAGCATATGGCTACACCTTC.

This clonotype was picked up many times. CDR3 in amino acids: CASSLFLGGDQGYTF. CDR3 sequence (DNA): TGTGCCAGCAGTTTATTTCTCGGAGGGGATCAAGGCTACACCTTC. The J gene is TRBJ1-2, the V gene TRBV12-3 or TRBV12-4; a weak D match, TRBD1 (5 bases). Trimming cost V 2 bases and J 8 bases, with 18 bases left between them. The CDR3 totals 15 residues.

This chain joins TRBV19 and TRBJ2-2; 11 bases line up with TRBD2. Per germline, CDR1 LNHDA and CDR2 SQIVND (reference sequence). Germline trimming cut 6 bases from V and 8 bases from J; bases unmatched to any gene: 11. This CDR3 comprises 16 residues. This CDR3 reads CASSLTSGGVSGELFF. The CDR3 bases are TGTGCCAGTAGCCTAACTAGCGGGGGAGTCTCTGGGGAGCTGTTTTTT.

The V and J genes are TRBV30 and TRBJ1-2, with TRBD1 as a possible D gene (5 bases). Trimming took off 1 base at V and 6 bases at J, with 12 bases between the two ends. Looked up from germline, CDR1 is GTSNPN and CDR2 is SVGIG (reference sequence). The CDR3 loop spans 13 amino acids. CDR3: CAWSGYRGDGYTF. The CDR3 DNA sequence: TGTGCCTGGAGTGGATACCGAGGGGATGGCTACACCTTC.

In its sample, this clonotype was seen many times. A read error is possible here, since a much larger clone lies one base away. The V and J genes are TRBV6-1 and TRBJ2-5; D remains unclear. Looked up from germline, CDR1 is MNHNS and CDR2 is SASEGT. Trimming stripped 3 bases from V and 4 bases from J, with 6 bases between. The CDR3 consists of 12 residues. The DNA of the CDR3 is TGTGCCAGCAGTGAGTTCGGAGAGACCCAGTACTTC. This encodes CASSEFGETQYF.

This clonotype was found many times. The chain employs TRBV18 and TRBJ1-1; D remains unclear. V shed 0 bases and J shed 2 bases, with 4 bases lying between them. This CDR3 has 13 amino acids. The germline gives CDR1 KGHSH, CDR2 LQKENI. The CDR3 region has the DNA TGTGCCAGCTCACCACCATTTAACACTGAAGCTTTCTTT. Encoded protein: CASSPPFNTEAFF.

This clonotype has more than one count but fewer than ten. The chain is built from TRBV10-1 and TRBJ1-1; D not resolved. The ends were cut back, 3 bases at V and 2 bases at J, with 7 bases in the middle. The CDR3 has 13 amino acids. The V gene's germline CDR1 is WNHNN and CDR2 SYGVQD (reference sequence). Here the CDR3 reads CASSDNINTEAFF. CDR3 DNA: TGCGCCAGCAGTGATAACATTAACACTGAAGCTTTCTTT.

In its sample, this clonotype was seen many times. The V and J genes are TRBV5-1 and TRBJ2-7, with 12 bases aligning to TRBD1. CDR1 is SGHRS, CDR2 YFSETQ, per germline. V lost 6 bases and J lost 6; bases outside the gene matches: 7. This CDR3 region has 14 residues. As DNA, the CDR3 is TGCGCCAGCACCGTGGGACAGGGGGCGGCCGAGCAGTACTTC. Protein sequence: CASTVGQGAAEQYF.

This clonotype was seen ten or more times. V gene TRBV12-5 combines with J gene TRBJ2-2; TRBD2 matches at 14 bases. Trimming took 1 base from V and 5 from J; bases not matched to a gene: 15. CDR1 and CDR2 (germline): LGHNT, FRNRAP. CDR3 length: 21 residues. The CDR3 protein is CASGLALPGLAGAQGTGELFF. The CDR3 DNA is TGTGCTAGTGGTTTGGCACTTCCGGGACTAGCGGGGGCTCAGGGGACCGGGGAGCTGTTTTTT.

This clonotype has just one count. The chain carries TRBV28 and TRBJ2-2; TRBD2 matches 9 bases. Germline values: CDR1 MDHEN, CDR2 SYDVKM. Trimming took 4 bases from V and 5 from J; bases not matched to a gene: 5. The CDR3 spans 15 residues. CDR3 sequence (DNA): TGTGCCAGCAGTTCACGGCGGGAGGGTACCGGGGAGCTGTTTTTT. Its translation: CASSSRREGTGELFF.

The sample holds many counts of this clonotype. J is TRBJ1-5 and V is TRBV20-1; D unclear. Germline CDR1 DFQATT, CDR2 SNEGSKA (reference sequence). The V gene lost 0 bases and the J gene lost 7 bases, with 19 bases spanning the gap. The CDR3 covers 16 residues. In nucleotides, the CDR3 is TGCAGTGCTAGAGATCCCGGGGAAAAGGCCCGACAGCCCCAGCATTTT. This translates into CSARDPGEKARQPQHF.